A selection of T cell receptor beta chains follows, all from one sample in a study of OX40 agonist ivuxolimab in advanced cancers. Assay: immunoSEQ multiplex PCR; the TCRdb copy retains only in-frame clones and omits some. The top ten hold 0.55% to 0.7% of the sample, which has about 120,000 clones, approximately 90% seen once. Specimen: CD4+ or CD8+ T cells sorted from blood, collected in a trial of the OX40 agonist ivuxolimab. The receptors were sampled from an adult with an advanced solid tumor such as melanoma, head and neck, liver or kidney cancer. Both conserved end residues are part of each CDR3.

>TRBJ2-1|TRBV7-8
CASSPTSGPYNEQFF
>TRBJ2-3|TRBV9
CASSPRLDTQYF
>TRBJ2-1|TRBV11-3
CASRLSAENYNEQFF
>TRBJ1-2|TRBV4-3
CASSQDRGKGGYTF
>TRBJ2-1|TRBV7-9
CASSLVGGVQFF
>TRBJ2-1|TRBV7-2
CASSPGLAGGRGEQFF
>TRBJ2-7|TRBV5-6
CASSLVLRGEAVEQYF
>TRBJ2-7|TRBV6-5
CASSRGVLSYEQYF
>TRBJ2-3|TRBV6-1
CATRGGTFTDTQYF
>TRBJ2-5|TRBV12-5
CASGLGAQETQYF
>TRBJ2-1|TRBV28
CATGTSWYEQFF
>TRBJ2-1|TRBV9
CASSVSPLAGGPYNEQFF
>TRBJ2-1|TRBV10-3
CAISAGAGEQFF
>.|TRBV2
CASSEQGQGMGEQYF
>TRBJ1-5|TRBV27
CASSLTRDQPQHF
>TRBJ2-3|TRBV7-2
CASRLRQSTDTQYF
>TRBJ2-7|TRBV14
CASSQEWTGLLDEQYF
>.|TRBV6-5
CASSYRSQDYEQYF
>TRBJ1-6|TRBV10-3
CASGQGAGNSPLHF
>TRBJ2-3|TRBV5-1
CASSNQGAGTDTQYF
>TRBJ2-1|TRBV7-2
CASSRGGGGASYNEQFF
>TRBJ2-4|TRBV5-1
CASSLGMESKNIQYF
>TRBJ1-5|TRBV28
CASRTGGSDNQPQHF
>TRBJ1-2|TRBV7-2
CASSLGRIGYGYTF
>TRBJ2-5|TRBV7-2
CASSLRLVEETQYF
>TRBJ1-5|TRBV6-1
CASTRPPDEPQHF
>TRBJ2-1|TRBV7-2
CASSPGTGINEQFF
>TRBJ2-2|TRBV30
CAWDQGAGDGELFF
>TRBJ1-1|TRBV29-1
CSVDMQGATQAFF
>TRBJ2-7|TRBV5-4
CASSLDGEYEQYF
>TRBJ1-6|TRBV4-1
CASSQSFGTDNSPLHF
>TRBJ2-7|TRBV30
CAWSPPHGYEQYF
>TRBJ2-3|TRBV30
CAWRPFPQYF
>TRBJ1-4|TRBV6-6
CASRNSGTGNEKLFF
>TRBJ1-4|TRBV6-4
CASSDSRVLNEKLFF